This T cell receptor (beta chain) stems from a study of blood T cell repertoires in COVID-19. Study details: Specimens from acute and convalescent COVID-19 originated in the United States, Italy and Spain.

By its share, this clone is medium-sized. As processed by the authors: Reference gene primer amplification gave nucleated cell count estimates. Assay: immunoSEQ multiplex PCR; the TCRdb copy retains only in-frame clones and omits some. That table furnishes V, J and clone size, whereas the DNA furnished D and trimming. Of approximately 300,000 clones listed, 80% to 95% were seen once; the top ten hold about a fifth. CDR1 is SQVTM and CDR2 is ANQGSEA in the germline V gene. The CDR3 contains 13 residues. Trimming took 1 base from V and 7 from J, leaving 10 bases between them. The chain joins TRBV29-1 to TRBJ2-2; a possible D gene is TRBD2 (5 bases). Sequencing was carried out using PBMCs or T cells enriched from blood (not recorded which). The origin of this receptor is a woman in her thirties who had recovered from COVID-19. CDR3: CSVEGRADGELFF. The CDR3 region has the DNA TGCAGCGTTGAAGGGCGGGCGGACGGGGAGCTGTTTTTT.